Listed below are T cell receptor beta chains from one sample, sequenced in a study of T cell responses to AZD1222 COVID-19 vaccine. Clones were read by immunoSEQ multiplex PCR, and TCRdb kept only the in-frame ones, dropping some. Among 150,000 to 200,000 clones, around 90% were seen once, and the ten largest hold about 1%. The input for sequencing was peripheral blood, taken 28 days after the second AZD1222 dose. These receptors all come from an adult who received the AZD1222 COVID-19 vaccine. Each CDR3 is given with its conserved first and last residue. Each record gives: CDR3 DNA, CDR3 protein, J gene, D gene, clone size, V gene. D genes are given only for firm matches. Only some rows state a clone size, as once, few, many or a class for expanded clones.

TGCGCCAGCAGCCAAGTCGGACGGCTGAACACTGAAGCTTTCTTT,CASSQVGRLNTEAFF,TRBJ1-1,.,.,TRBV4-1
TGTGCCAGCAGCTTGGAGGGGATCTTAGGCGGCTACACCTTC,CASSLEGILGGYTF,TRBJ1-2,.,.,TRBV5-4
TGTGCCAGCAGATCGAGACAACTCTATGGCTACACCTTC,CASRSRQLYGYTF,TRBJ1-2,.,.,TRBV2
TGTGCCAGCAGTTACGAACAGGGTGGTGGCTACACCTTC,CASSYEQGGGYTF,TRBJ1-2,.,.,TRBV6-6
TGTGCCAGCAGTTTAGGAGACAGCGGTTCCCACTTT,CASSLGDSGSHF,TRBJ1-6,.,.,TRBV12-3/TRBV12-4
TGTGCCAGCAGCCGCAACCAAAACACTGAAGCTTTCTTT,CASSRNQNTEAFF,TRBJ1-1,.,.,TRBV3-1/TRBV3-2
TGTGCCAGCAGTTACGGGGGCACCTCCACTGAAGCTTTCTTT,CASSYGGTSTEAFF,TRBJ1-1,.,.,TRBV6-5
TGTGCCTGGAGTGTAGGGGGGATTCGGGCAGATACGCAGTATTTT,CAWSVGGIRADTQYF,TRBJ2-3,.,once,TRBV30
TGTGCCAGCAGCCCCCTAAAAGCTAACTATGGCTACACCTTC,CASSPLKANYGYTF,TRBJ1-2,.,.,TRBV5-5
TGTGCCAGCAGCCAAGAGGACAGGGGCCGCTATGGCTACACCTTC,CASSQEDRGRYGYTF,TRBJ1-2,TRBD1,.,TRBV3-1/TRBV3-2
TGTGCCAGCAGTGAAGCGCACGGGGGATTAACAGAAAAACTGTTTTTT,CASSEAHGGLTEKLFF,TRBJ1-4,.,.,TRBV6-1
TGCAGCGTTGGCAGGGGAGGGACTAATGAAAAACTGTTTTTT,CSVGRGGTNEKLFF,TRBJ1-4,.,few,TRBV29-1
TGTGCCAGTAGTAATTCCGGGACAGGGTATCAAGCTTTCTTT,CASSNSGTGYQAFF,TRBJ1-1,TRBD1,.,TRBV19
TGTGCCAGCAGCTTCGGGACAGGCGAGGGACCCCAGCATTTT,CASSFGTGEGPQHF,TRBJ1-5,TRBD1,.,TRBV7-8
TGTGCCAGCAGCTTAGTACCCCAACAGGCTGAGCAGTTCTTC,CASSLVPQQAEQFF,TRBJ2-1,.,.,TRBV7-8
TGTGCCAGCAGTTACCCGGGGAGGAGGAACACTGAAGCTTTCTTT,CASSYPGRRNTEAFF,TRBJ1-1,.,.,TRBV6-5
TGTGCCAGCAGCTTAGAAGGACAGAGAGCTAACTATGGCTACACCTTC,CASSLEGQRANYGYTF,TRBJ1-2,.,.,TRBV7-9
TGTGCCAGCAGTGGGGCGGACAGGTTGGGTGCTCATGGCTACACCTTC,CASSGADRLGAHGYTF,TRBJ1-2,TRBD1,.,TRBV27
TGTGCCAGCAGTTTGAGGACAAGCCATGGCTACACCTTC,CASSLRTSHGYTF,TRBJ1-2,.,.,TRBV12-3/TRBV12-4
TGTGCCAGCAGCGTGGACAGGGATCGTGACTACACCTTC,CASSVDRDRDYTF,TRBJ1-2,TRBD1,.,TRBV28
TGTGCCAGCAGCCAGGACAGGGAAGCTTTCTTT,CASSQDREAFF,TRBJ1-1,TRBD1,.,TRBV3-1/TRBV3-2
TGTGCCAGCAGGGACCTTAATTCTGAAGCTTTCTTT,CASRDLNSEAFF,TRBJ1-1,.,.,TRBV2
TGTGCCAGCAGCTTAGGCGGGTTTTGGGAGGAGACCCAGTACTTC,CASSLGGFWEETQYF,TRBJ2-5,.,.,TRBV7-8
TGTGCCAGCAGCCTTACCGGGACAGGGGGGAATGAGCAGTTCTTC,CASSLTGTGGNEQFF,TRBJ2-1,TRBD1,.,TRBV7-8
TGTGCCATCAGTGGGCAGCCCTCTAACTATGGCTACACCTTC,CAISGQPSNYGYTF,TRBJ1-2,.,few,TRBV10-3
TGTGCCAGCAGCAGGGGACAGGGGCTGTACTTACGTCCTGAAAAACTGTTTTTT,CASSRGQGLYLRPEKLFF,TRBJ1-4,TRBD1,.,TRBV7-9
TGTGCCAGCTCTACCCGAGGAGGGGGGTTGGTTGTTGAAAAACTGTTTTTT,CASSTRGGGLVVEKLFF,TRBJ1-4,.,.,TRBV11-2